The rows below give T cell receptor beta chains drawn from one sample of a study of T cells in Graves' hyperthyroidism and ophthalmopathy. TCRdb reprocessed the multiplex PCR reads with MiXCR, giving one entry per CDR3 protein. This repertoire shows a few hundred thousand distinct CDR3 sequences, 15% to 18% found once; its top ten account for 25% to 35%. Sequencing was performed on blood. The receptors were sampled from a woman aged 18 to 35 with Graves' hyperthyroidism that later progressed to Graves' ophthalmopathy. Each CDR3 is given with its conserved first and last residue. The D gene is left open where the match is weak. Clone size appears in some rows only: once, few, many, or a class for an expanded clone.

>TRBV15|TRBJ2-7|.|.
TGTGCCACCAGCAGAGACAGGGGAGCCTCGGACGAGCAGTACTTC
CATSRDRGASDEQYF
>TRBV4-1|TRBJ2-5|.|.
TGCGCCAGCAGCCAACTCCGGGACCAAGAGACCCAGTACTTC
CASSQLRDQETQYF
>TRBV5-1|TRBJ2-2|.|TRBD1
TGCGCCAGCGATTCGGGACAGGGGAACACCGGGGAGCTGTTTTTT
CASDSGQGNTGELFF
>TRBV7-9|TRBJ2-7|few|TRBD1
TGTGCCAGCAGACCTCTGGGACAGGGGTCCTACGAGCAGTACTTC
CASRPLGQGSYEQYF
>TRBV13|TRBJ2-7|.|TRBD2
TGTGCCAGCAGCGGCGGGACTAGCGGTATTTACGAGCAGTACTTC
CASSGGTSGIYEQYF
>TRBV20-1|TRBJ2-1|many|TRBD2
TGCAGTGCTTCAGTTAGCGGGAGGGGAAATGAGCAGTTCTTC
CSASVSGRGNEQFF
>TRBV19|TRBJ2-5|few|.
TGTGCCAGTAGATCCCGGGGCGGAACCCGAGGGGAGACCCAGTACTTC
CASRSRGGTRGETQYF
>TRBV5-1|TRBJ2-2|.|TRBD1
TGCGCCAGCAGCTTGGCCAGGGGGAGGAACACCGGGGAGCTGTTTTTT
CASSLARGRNTGELFF
>TRBV28|TRBJ1-5|few|.
TGTGCCAGCAAGCCGGGACAAGGTGTGGATCAGCCCCAGCATTTT
CASKPGQGVDQPQHF
>TRBV6-1|TRBJ2-5|few|.
TGTGCCAGCAGGGAGGGAACGTGGGAGACCCAGTACTTC
CASREGTWETQYF
>TRBV28|TRBJ1-5|many|TRBD1
TGTGCCAGCAGTTCTCCCGGGACAGGGCGGCACAATCAGCCCCAGCATTTT
CASSSPGTGRHNQPQHF